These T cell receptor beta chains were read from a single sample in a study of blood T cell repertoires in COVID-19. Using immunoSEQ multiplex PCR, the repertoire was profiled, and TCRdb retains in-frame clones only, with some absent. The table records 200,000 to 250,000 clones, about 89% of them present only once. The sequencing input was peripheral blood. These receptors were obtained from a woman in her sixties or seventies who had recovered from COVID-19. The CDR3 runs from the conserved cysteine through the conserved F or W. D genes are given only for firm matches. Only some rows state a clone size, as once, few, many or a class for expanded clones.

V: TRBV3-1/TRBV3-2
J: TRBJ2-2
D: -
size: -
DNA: TGTGCCAGCAGCCCCCCCGGCGGGGAGCTGTTTTTT
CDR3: CASSPPGGELFF

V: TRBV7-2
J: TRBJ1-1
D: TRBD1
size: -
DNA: TGTGCCAGCAGCCATTCTGGACAGGGCCCCGAAGCTTTCTTT
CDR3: CASSHSGQGPEAFF

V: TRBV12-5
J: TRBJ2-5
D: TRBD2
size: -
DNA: TGTGCTAGTGGTTTGGCTCTAGCGGGGGGATTGGGGGAGACCCAGTACTTC
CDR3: CASGLALAGGLGETQYF

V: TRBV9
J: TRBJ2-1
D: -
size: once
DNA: TGTGCCAGCAGCGTAGCCCTTTACTCCTACAATGAGCAGTTCTTC
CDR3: CASSVALYSYNEQFF

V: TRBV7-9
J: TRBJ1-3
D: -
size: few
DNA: TGTGCCAGCAGCTTATCGCAGGGTCACTCTGGAAACACCATATATTTT
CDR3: CASSLSQGHSGNTIYF

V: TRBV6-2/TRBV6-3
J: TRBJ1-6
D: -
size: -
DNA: TGTGCCAGCAGCAACGGGTTGTTCGGGTCCCAGGGTCCCCTCCACTTT
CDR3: CASSNGLFGSQGPLHF

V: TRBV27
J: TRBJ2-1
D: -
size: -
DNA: TGTGCCAGCAGTTTAGGGGGGTACAATGAGCAGTTCTTC
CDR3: CASSLGGYNEQFF

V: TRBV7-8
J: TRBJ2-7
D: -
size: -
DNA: TGTGCCAGCAGCTTATCTGGTGGGGGCCCCTACGAGCAGTACTTC
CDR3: CASSLSGGGPYEQYF

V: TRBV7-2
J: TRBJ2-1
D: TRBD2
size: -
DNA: TGTGCCAGCAGCTTCCATCTAGCGGGGGCCGTAAATGAGCAGTTCTTC
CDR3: CASSFHLAGAVNEQFF

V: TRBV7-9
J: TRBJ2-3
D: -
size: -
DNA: TGTGCCAGCAGCTTAAGATGGGGCGGGACCCAAGATACGCAGTATTTT
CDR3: CASSLRWGGTQDTQYF

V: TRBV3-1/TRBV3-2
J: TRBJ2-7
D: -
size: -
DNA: TGTGCCAGCAGCCAAGGTTCCTCATCAGGGGCCTCGGCCTACGAGCAGTACTTC
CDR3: CASSQGSSSGASAYEQYF

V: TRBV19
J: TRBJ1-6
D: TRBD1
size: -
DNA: TGTGCCAGTAGCCGCGACAGGGAATCTTCACCCCTCCACTTT
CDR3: CASSRDRESSPLHF

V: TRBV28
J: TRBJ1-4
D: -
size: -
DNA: TGTGCCAGCAGTGCGCCTCTGGAAAAACTGTTTTTT
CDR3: CASSAPLEKLFF

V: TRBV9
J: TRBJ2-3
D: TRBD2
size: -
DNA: TGTGCCAGCAGCGTAGGCGGAGCGGGGGCCATATCCTATAGCACAGATACGCAGTATTTT
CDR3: CASSVGGAGAISYSTDTQYF

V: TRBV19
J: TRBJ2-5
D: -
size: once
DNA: TGTGCCTCGGGGTCCAGTCAAGAGACCCAGTACTTC
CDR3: CASGSSQETQYF

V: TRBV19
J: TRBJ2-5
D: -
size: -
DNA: TGTGCCAGTAGGGGAACTGTGGACTTACACCAAGAGACCCAGTACTTC
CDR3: CASRGTVDLHQETQYF

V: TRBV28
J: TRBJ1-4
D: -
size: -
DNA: TGTGCCAGCCTCTCCGCAGGGGATGAAAAACTGTTTTTT
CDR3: CASLSAGDEKLFF

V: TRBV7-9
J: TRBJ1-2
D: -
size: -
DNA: TGTGCCAGCAGCTTAGCGTTCGGAGAGGGCTACACCTTC
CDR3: CASSLAFGEGYTF

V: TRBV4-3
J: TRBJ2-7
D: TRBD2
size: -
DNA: TGCGCCAGCAGCCAAGACGGCGCGGGGGGGCCAAACGAGCAGTACTTC
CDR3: CASSQDGAGGPNEQYF

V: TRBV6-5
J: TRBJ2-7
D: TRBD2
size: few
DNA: TGTGCCAGCAGTTACTCTAGCGGGGTAACCGAGCAGTACTTC
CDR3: CASSYSSGVTEQYF

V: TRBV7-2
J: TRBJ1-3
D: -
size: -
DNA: TGTGCCAGCAGCCCTACGGGGGTCGGGGGACGTGGAAACACCATATATTTT
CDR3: CASSPTGVGGRGNTIYF

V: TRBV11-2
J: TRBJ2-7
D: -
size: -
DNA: TGTGCCAGCAGCTTAGGGAGGAGCGAGCAGTACTTC
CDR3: CASSLGRSEQYF

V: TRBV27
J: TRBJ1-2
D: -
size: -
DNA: TGTGCCAGCAGTGCAGGGGCGGTCTATGGCTACACCTTC
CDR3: CASSAGAVYGYTF

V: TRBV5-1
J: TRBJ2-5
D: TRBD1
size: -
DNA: TGCGCCAGCAGCTTGGAAGGGGGCGCCGCGGAGACCCAGTACTTC
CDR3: CASSLEGGAAETQYF

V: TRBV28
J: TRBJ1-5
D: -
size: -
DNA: TGTGCCAGCAGTTTAATAGGAGGACAGCCCCAGCATTTT
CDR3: CASSLIGGQPQHF

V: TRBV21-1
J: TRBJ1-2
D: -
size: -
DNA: TGTGCCAGCAGCAAAGGTTGGACAGGGAACTATGGCTACACCTTC
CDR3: CASSKGWTGNYGYTF

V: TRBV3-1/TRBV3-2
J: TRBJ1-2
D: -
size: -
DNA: TGTGCCAGCAGCGCGGCCCTGGGAGACTATGGCTACACCTTC
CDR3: CASSAALGDYGYTF

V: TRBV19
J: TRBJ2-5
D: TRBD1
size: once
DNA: TGTGCCAGTACCTCCGGGACAGGGGGATGGAAGACCCAGTACTTC
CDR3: CASTSGTGGWKTQYF

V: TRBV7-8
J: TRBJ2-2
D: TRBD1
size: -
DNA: TGTGCCAGCAGGCCAGGGGGCTGGGCCACCGGGGAGCTGTTTTTT
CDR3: CASRPGGWATGELFF

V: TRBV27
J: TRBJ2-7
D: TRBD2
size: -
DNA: TGTGCCAGCAGTTTAAGGGGTCTTAGTACTAGCGGGGGGATAACCTACGAGCAGTACTTC
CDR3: CASSLRGLSTSGGITYEQYF

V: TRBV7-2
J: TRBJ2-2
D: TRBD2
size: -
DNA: TGTGCCAGCAGCTTAGGGGGGGGCACCGGGGAGCTGTTTTTT
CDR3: CASSLGGGTGELFF

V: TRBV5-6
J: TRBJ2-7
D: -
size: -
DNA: TGTGCCAGCAGCCTGGATCGGGTATGGTCCTACGAGCAGTACTTC
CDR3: CASSLDRVWSYEQYF

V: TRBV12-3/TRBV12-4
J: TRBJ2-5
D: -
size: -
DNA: TGTGCCAGCAGTCCTCAGCGTCGAGAGACCCAGTACTTC
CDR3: CASSPQRRETQYF

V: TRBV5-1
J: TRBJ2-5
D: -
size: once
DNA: TGCGCCAGCAGCCAAGGCGCTGGGGGAGGCACAGAGACCCAGTACTTC
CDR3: CASSQGAGGGTETQYF

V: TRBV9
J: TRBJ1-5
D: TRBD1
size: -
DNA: TGTGCCAGCAGCCCAACGGGACAGGGGGCTCAGCCCCAGCATTTT
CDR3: CASSPTGQGAQPQHF

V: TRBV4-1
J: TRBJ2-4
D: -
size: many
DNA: TGCGCCAGCAGCCAAGATCTGGAGATTCAGTACTTC
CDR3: CASSQDLEIQYF

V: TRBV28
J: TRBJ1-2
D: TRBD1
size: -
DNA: TGTGCCAGCAGTCCGCCCAGGGGGCAGGGCTATGGCTACACCTTC
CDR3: CASSPPRGQGYGYTF

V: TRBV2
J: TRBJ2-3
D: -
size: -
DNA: TGTGCCAGCAGGCCGGGACTCTCCACAGATACGCAGTATTTT
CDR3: CASRPGLSTDTQYF

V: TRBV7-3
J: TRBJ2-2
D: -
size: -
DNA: TGTGCCAGCAGCTTAAACGGACGGGGGAACACCGGGGAGCTGTTTTTT
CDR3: CASSLNGRGNTGELFF

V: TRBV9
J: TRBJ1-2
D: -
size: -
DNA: TGTGCCAGCAGCGGGAGTGGTGGCGGCAGCAACTATGGCTACACCTTC
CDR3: CASSGSGGGSNYGYTF

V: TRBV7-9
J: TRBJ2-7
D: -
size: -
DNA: TGTGCCAGCAGCTCGTCCCGAGGCCCCCGTATCGAGCAGTACTTC
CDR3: CASSSSRGPRIEQYF

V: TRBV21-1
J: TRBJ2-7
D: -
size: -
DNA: TGTGCCAGCCTTCGGGTCTCCCCTCTCGACGAGCAGTACTTC
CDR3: CASLRVSPLDEQYF

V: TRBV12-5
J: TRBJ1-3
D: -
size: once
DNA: TGTGCTAGTGGCCTCCAGTTAAACACCATATATTTT
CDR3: CASGLQLNTIYF

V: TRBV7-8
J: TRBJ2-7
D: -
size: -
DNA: TGTGCCAGCAGCCGGACGGAGGCTACCTACGAGCAGTACTTC
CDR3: CASSRTEATYEQYF

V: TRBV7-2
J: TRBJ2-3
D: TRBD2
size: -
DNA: TGTGCCAGCAGCTTCACGGGGGGGCCGAATACGCAGTATTTT
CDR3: CASSFTGGPNTQYF

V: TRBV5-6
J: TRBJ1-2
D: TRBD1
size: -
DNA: TGTGCCAGCAGCTTGGCCCGGGACAGGGTCTATGGCTACACCTTC
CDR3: CASSLARDRVYGYTF

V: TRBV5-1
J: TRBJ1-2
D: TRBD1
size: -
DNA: TGCGCCAGCAGCTTTAGGACAGGGACGAACTATGGCTACACCTTC
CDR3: CASSFRTGTNYGYTF

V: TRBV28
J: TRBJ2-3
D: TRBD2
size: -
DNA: TGTGCCAGCAGTTTAATAACTAGCGGGGTAGCACGTAATACGCAGTATTTT
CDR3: CASSLITSGVARNTQYF

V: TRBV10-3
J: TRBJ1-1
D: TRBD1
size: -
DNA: TGTGCCATCAGCCAGACAGGGCACACTGAAGCTTTCTTT
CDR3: CAISQTGHTEAFF

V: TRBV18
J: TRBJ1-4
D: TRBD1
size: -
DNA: TGTGCCAGCTACCCGGGACAGGGACCTGAAAAACTGTTTTTT
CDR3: CASYPGQGPEKLFF

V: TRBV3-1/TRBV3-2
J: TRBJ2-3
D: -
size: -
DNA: TGTGCCAGCAGTAACGTGGGCTTCACAGATACGCAGTATTTT
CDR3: CASSNVGFTDTQYF

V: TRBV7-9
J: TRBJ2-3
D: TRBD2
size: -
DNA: TGTGCCAGCAGCCGTAGCGGGGGGACCACAGATACGCAGTATTTT
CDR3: CASSRSGGTTDTQYF

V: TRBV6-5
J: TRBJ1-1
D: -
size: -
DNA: TGTGCCATCTCTGTAGGGAGCACTGAAGCTTTCTTT
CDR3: CAISVGSTEAFF

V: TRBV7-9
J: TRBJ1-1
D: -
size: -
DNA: TGTGCCAGCAGCTTACAGGGAGGGGGCACTGAAGCTTTCTTT
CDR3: CASSLQGGGTEAFF

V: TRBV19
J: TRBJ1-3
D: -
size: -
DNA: TGTGCCAGTAGTATATCCGGTTTCTCTGGAAACACCATATATTTT
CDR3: CASSISGFSGNTIYF